This TCR beta chain appears in the sequencing data of a study of cytomegalovirus exposure and HLA in healthy donors. Whole-study context: The 120 validation repertoires used the same platform as the roughly 700 first-cohort repertoires (as reported by a later analysis).

To note about this clone: Its target is not known.

Clones were sequenced by immunoSEQ multiplex PCR, and TCRdb holds only the in-frame ones, with some missing. This table holds fewer than 200,000 clones, about 89% found once. Separate from the approximately 670-subject first cohort, the 120-subject validation cohort was the one that the donors belonged to. General study results and limits: Rare TCR sequences predominated, though certain public TCRs were found in many donors. Researchers counted roughly 160 TCR beta chains as cytomegalovirus-associated.

The V and J ends lost 0 bases and 3 bases respectively, with 6 bases between them. Germline V gene sequence: CDR1 SGDLS, CDR2 YYNGEE. This CDR3 is 13 amino acids long. The chain couples TRBV9 to TRBJ2-5; the D is unclear. This TCR derives from a man aged 18-30 years in good health and CMV-seropositive. The specimen was PBMCs. The chain's CDR3 is CASSVAPEETQYF. The CDR3 DNA is TGTGCCAGCAGCGTAGCACCAGAAGAGACCCAGTACTTC.